The subject of this entry is one T cell receptor beta chain. The target antigen is unknown. The authors ran a second PCR of about 7 to 11 cycles using a sample-barcoded 5' primer and a J-beta primer mix. TCRdb reanalysed the 5' RACE reads using MiXCR and keeps one entry per CDR3 protein. This table has more than 700,000 distinct CDR3 sequences, around 50% appearing once. These data come from a study of blood T cells in healthy people across ages. Study information: Template switching recovered approximately one barcoded beta molecule for every two T cells. Findings and caveats of the study: It was the long-lived donors that had more naive CD4+ cells and higher diversity than aged donors. Age showed a roughly linear inverse relationship with TCR beta diversity per million T cells.

CDR1 and CDR2 from the germline V gene are MNHEY and SVGAGI. The CDR3 covers 13 residues. Trimming stripped 0 bases from V and 8 bases from J, with 7 bases between. The sample taken for sequencing was blood. The origin of this receptor is a man older than 75 in good health. The J gene is TRBJ1-4, the V gene TRBV6-5; no clear D gene. The CDR3 sequence is CASSYSRAEKLFF. CDR3 bases: TGTGCCAGCAGTTACTCGAGGGCAGAAAAACTGTTTTTT.